A selection of T cell receptor beta chains follows, all from one sample in a study of T cell responses to AZD1222 COVID-19 vaccine. This table comes from immunoSEQ multiplex PCR, and its TCRdb copy is limited to in-frame clones, with some not included. This sample has roughly 160,000 clones, with 88% found just once. Sequenced material: peripheral blood, taken 28 days after the second AZD1222 dose. The receptors were sampled from an adult who received the AZD1222 COVID-19 vaccine. Each CDR3 is given with its conserved first and last residue. The D gene is left open where the match is weak. Rows may omit the clone size; those that give it use once, few, many or a size class.

d_gene,len,abundance,j_gene,v_gene,CDR3aa,CDR3nt
NA,17,once,TRBJ2-7,TRBV18,CASSHRKSGTDAYEQYF,TGTGCCAGCTCCCACCGTAAGTCCGGGACGGATGCCTACGAGCAGTACTTC
NA,13,NA,TRBJ1-4,TRBV29-1,CSVGGQDSEKLFF,TGCAGCGTTGGGGGCCAGGATTCTGAAAAACTGTTTTTT
NA,13,NA,TRBJ2-1,TRBV9,CASSVEEYNEQFF,TGTGCCAGCAGCGTAGAAGAGTACAATGAGCAGTTCTTC
TRBD1,15,once,TRBJ2-2,TRBV11-3,CASSFGQGASGELFF,TGTGCCAGCAGCTTTGGACAGGGGGCTTCCGGGGAGCTGTTTTTT
NA,16,NA,TRBJ1-5,TRBV5-1,CASSLLGADSNQPQHF,TGCGCCAGCAGCTTGCTGGGGGCCGATAGCAATCAGCCCCAGCATTTT
NA,13,few,TRBJ2-3,TRBV5-4,CASSLPGSDTQYF,TGTGCCAGCAGCTTGCCAGGCTCCGATACGCAGTATTTT
NA,14,NA,TRBJ1-2,TRBV7-9,CASSLANGGYGYTF,TGTGCCAGCAGCTTAGCGAACGGGGGCTATGGCTACACCTTC
TRBD1,13,NA,TRBJ2-5,TRBV29-1,CSVLDRGGETQYF,TGCAGCGTTCTGGACAGGGGAGGGGAGACCCAGTACTTC
NA,16,NA,TRBJ2-4,TRBV5-6,CASSLGAGKAKNIQYF,TGTGCCAGCAGCTTGGGGGCAGGAAAAGCCAAAAACATTCAGTACTTC
TRBD1,14,NA,TRBJ2-7,TRBV19,CASSAGTGHYEQYF,TGTGCCAGTTCAGCCGGGACAGGACACTACGAGCAGTACTTC
NA,15,once,TRBJ1-4,TRBV21-1,CASSHNRAKGEKLFF,TGTGCCAGCAGCCACAACAGGGCCAAGGGTGAAAAACTGTTTTTT
NA,13,NA,TRBJ1-5,TRBV6-6,CASSSQGGQPQHF,TGTGCCAGCAGTTCACAGGGAGGTCAGCCCCAGCATTTT
NA,13,once,TRBJ2-7,TRBV6-1,CASSEQSSYEQYF,TGTGCCAGCAGTGAACAGTCCTCCTACGAGCAGTACTTC
NA,14,NA,TRBJ1-2,TRBV4-3,CASSQRTGVYGYTF,TGCGCCAGCAGCCAACGAACAGGAGTTTATGGCTACACCTTC
NA,13,NA,TRBJ1-1,TRBV7-2,CASSLFTEAEAFF,TGTGCCAGCAGCTTGTTCACAGAGGCTGAAGCTTTCTTT